This entry is about one T cell receptor (beta chain). Sequencing used immunoSEQ multiplex PCR; TCRdb keeps in-frame clones, though not all of them. Of approximately 1,500,000 clones in the sample, around 98% were seen once. The data are from a study of shared clonotypes between healthy human individuals. Trimming took 1 base from V and 4 from J, leaving 14 bases between them. Germline V lookup: CDR1 MDHEN, CDR2 SYDVKM. The CDR3 consists of 16 residues. The sequenced sample consisted of naive CD4+ T cells sorted from blood. As for subset: CD45RA+ positively selected. J is TRBJ1-5 and V is TRBV28, with D tentatively TRBD1 (6 bases). This TCR was recovered from a man between 25 and 39 years old in good health. The CDR3 bases are TGTGCCAGCAGTTTATACGGCAGGGGAAGAAATCAGCCCCAGCATTTT. Its translation is CASSLYGRGRNQPQHF. Complete variable domain (other parts from reference TRBV28 and TRBJ1-5): DVKVTQSSRYLVKRTGEKVFLECVQDMDHENMFWYRQDPGLGLRLIYFSYDVKMKEKGDIPEGYSVSREKKERFSLILESASTNQTSMYLCASSLYGRGRNQPQHFGDGTRLSIL.